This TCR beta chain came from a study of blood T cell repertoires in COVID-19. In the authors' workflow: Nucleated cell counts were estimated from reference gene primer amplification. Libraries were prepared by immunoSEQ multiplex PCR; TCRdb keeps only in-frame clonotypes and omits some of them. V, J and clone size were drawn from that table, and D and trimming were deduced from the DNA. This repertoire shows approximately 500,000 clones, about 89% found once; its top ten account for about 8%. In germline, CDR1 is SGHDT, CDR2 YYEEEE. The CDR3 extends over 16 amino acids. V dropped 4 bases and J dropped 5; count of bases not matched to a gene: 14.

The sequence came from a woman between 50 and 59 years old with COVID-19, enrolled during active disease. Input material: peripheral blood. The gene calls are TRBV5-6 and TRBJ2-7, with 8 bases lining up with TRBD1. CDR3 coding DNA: TGTGCCAGCAGCATTGAAGGAGGACAGGGCTTCAACGAGCAGTACTTC. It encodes CASSIEGGQGFNEQYF.